Below, one T cell receptor beta chain is given with its context. Its antigen is undetermined. This sample is part of a study of cytomegalovirus exposure and HLA in healthy donors. Study-level information: Genetic ancestry analysis placed about 84% of the roughly 400 donors that were genotyped in the Caucasian-associated cluster.

Trimming removed 0 bases from V and 1 base from J; junction bases left unmatched: 0. The V gene's germline CDR1 is SEHNR and CDR2 FQNEAQ (reference sequence). The CDR3 length is 15 residues. Study-wide results and caveats: CMV serostatus was the only immune exposure information that was available. A few chains tied to CMV proved CMV antigen-specific in vitro. Reportedly, a later analysis found an Asian-associated ancestry cluster had fewer N-insertions than the approximately 670-donor mean.

PCR involved 60 Vbeta and 13 Jbeta primers. Data came from immunoSEQ multiplex PCR; TCRdb stores just in-frame clones and leaves some out. The sample has some 130,000 clones; roughly three quarters are singletons. Sequenced input: PBMCs. V gene TRBV7-9 combines with J gene TRBJ2-5, with TRBD2 identical over 9 bases. The receptor was derived from a young man in good health and CMV-seronegative. CDR3: CASSLALAGQETQYF. CDR3 nucleotide sequence: TGTGCCAGCAGCTTAGCACTAGCGGGCCAAGAGACCCAGTACTTC. The entire variable domain, with the rest obtained from reference TRBV7-9 and TRBJ2-5, is as follows: DTGVSQNPRHKITKRGQNVTFRCDPISEHNRLYWYRQTLGQGPEFLTYFQNEAQLEKSRLLSDRFSAERPKGSFSTLEIQRTEQGDSAMYLCASSLALAGQETQYFGPGTRLLVL.